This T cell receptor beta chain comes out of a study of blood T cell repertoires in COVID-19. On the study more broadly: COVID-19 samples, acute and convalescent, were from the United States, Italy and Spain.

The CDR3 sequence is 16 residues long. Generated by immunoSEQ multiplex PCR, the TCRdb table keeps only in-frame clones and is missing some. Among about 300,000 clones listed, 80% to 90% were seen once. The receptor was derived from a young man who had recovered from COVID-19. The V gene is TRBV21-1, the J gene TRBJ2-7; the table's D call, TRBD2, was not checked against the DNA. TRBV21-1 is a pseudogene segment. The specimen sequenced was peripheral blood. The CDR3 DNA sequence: TGTGCCAGCAGCAAAAGTGGCGGGAGGGTAACCGACGAGCAGTACTTC. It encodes CASSKSGGRVTDEQYF.